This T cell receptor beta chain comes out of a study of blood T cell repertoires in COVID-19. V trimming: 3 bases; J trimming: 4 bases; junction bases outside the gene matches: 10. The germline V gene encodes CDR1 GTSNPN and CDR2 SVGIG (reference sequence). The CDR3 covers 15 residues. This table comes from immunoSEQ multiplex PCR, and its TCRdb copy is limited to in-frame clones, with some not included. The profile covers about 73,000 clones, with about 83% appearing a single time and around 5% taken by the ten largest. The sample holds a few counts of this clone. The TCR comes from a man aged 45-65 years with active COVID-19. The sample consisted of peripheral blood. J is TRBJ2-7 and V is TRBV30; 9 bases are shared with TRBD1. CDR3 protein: CAWRTPDRGPYEQYF. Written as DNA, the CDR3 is TGTGCCTGGAGAACCCCGGACAGGGGACCGTACGAGCAGTACTTC.